Listed below are T cell receptor beta chains from one sample, sequenced in a study of blood T cell repertoires in COVID-19. Sequenced by immunoSEQ multiplex PCR; TCRdb stores in-frame clones only, minus some. Counted here are a few hundred thousand clones, 70% to 90% occurring once; the ten biggest clones make up around 6.6%. Specimen: peripheral blood. These receptors originate from a man in his late teens or twenties who had recovered from COVID-19. Each CDR3 is given with its conserved first and last residue. A D gene is named only where the DNA matches it firmly. Part of the rows lack a size; the others show once, few, many or a class for expanded clones.

V gene: TRBV3-1/TRBV3-2
CDR3 length: 14
clone size: few
D gene: TRBD1
J gene: TRBJ1-5
CDR3 protein: CASSQGQGRQPQHF
CDR3 DNA: TGTGCCAGCAGCCAGGGACAGGGGAGACAGCCCCAGCATTTT

V gene: TRBV7-8
CDR3 length: 13
clone size: -
D gene: -
J gene: TRBJ1-2
CDR3 protein: CASSRRQDYGYTF
CDR3 DNA: TGTGCCAGCAGCCGCCGACAGGACTATGGCTACACCTTC

V gene: TRBV6-6
CDR3 length: 12
clone size: -
D gene: -
J gene: TRBJ1-1
CDR3 protein: CASSYSSTEAFF
CDR3 DNA: TGTGCCAGCAGTTACTCGAGCACTGAAGCTTTCTTT

V gene: TRBV19
CDR3 length: 13
clone size: few
D gene: -
J gene: TRBJ1-1
CDR3 protein: CASSIGENTEAFF
CDR3 DNA: TGTGCCAGTAGTATCGGGGAAAACACTGAAGCTTTCTTT

V gene: TRBV9
CDR3 length: 14
clone size: -
D gene: TRBD2
J gene: TRBJ2-2
CDR3 protein: CASSVTSGTGELFF
CDR3 DNA: TGTGCCAGCAGCGTGACTAGCGGGACCGGGGAGCTGTTTTTT

V gene: TRBV5-1
CDR3 length: 15
clone size: once
D gene: TRBD2
J gene: TRBJ2-1
CDR3 protein: CASSLAAAGAGEQFF
CDR3 DNA: TGCGCCAGCAGCTTGGCAGCAGCGGGAGCGGGGGAGCAGTTCTTC

V gene: TRBV5-5
CDR3 length: 12
clone size: -
D gene: -
J gene: TRBJ1-1
CDR3 protein: CAGGQGRTEAFF
CDR3 DNA: TGTGCCGGCGGGCAGGGGCGGACTGAAGCTTTCTTT

V gene: TRBV5-6
CDR3 length: 18
clone size: -
D gene: TRBD1
J gene: TRBJ1-5
CDR3 protein: CASSLEGQGPSLGQPQHF
CDR3 DNA: TGTGCCAGCAGCTTGGAGGGACAGGGGCCCAGTTTAGGTCAGCCCCAGCATTTT

V gene: TRBV7-9
CDR3 length: 13
clone size: few
D gene: TRBD1
J gene: TRBJ1-6
CDR3 protein: CATSGGSNSPLHF
CDR3 DNA: TGTGCCACCTCAGGGGGGTCTAATTCACCCCTCCACTTT

V gene: TRBV6-1
CDR3 length: 13
clone size: -
D gene: -
J gene: TRBJ1-6
CDR3 protein: CASSDRDNSPLHF
CDR3 DNA: TGTGCCAGCAGTGACAGGGATAATTCACCCCTCCACTTT

V gene: TRBV27
CDR3 length: 16
clone size: -
D gene: -
J gene: TRBJ1-5
CDR3 protein: CASSKITEYSNQPQHF
CDR3 DNA: TGTGCCAGCAGTAAGATAACAGAGTATAGCAATCAGCCCCAGCATTTT

V gene: TRBV27
CDR3 length: 15
clone size: once
D gene: TRBD1
J gene: TRBJ2-2
CDR3 protein: CASSLRRQGAGELFF
CDR3 DNA: TGTGCCAGCAGTCTCCGGCGACAGGGTGCCGGGGAGCTGTTTTTT

V gene: TRBV19
CDR3 length: 13
clone size: -
D gene: -
J gene: TRBJ2-7
CDR3 protein: CASSMSGGYEQYF
CDR3 DNA: TGTGCCAGTAGTATGAGCGGCGGTTACGAGCAGTACTTC

V gene: TRBV7-9
CDR3 length: 14
clone size: -
D gene: -
J gene: TRBJ1-3
CDR3 protein: CASSLDRSGNTIYF
CDR3 DNA: TGTGCCAGCAGCTTAGATCGCTCTGGAAACACCATATATTTT

V gene: TRBV7-6
CDR3 length: 17
clone size: -
D gene: TRBD2
J gene: TRBJ2-1
CDR3 protein: CASSLAPTSGGAHEQFF
CDR3 DNA: TGTGCCAGCAGCTTAGCGCCCACTAGCGGGGGGGCTCATGAGCAGTTCTTC

V gene: TRBV19
CDR3 length: 15
clone size: -
D gene: TRBD1
J gene: TRBJ1-6
CDR3 protein: CASHWGTALNSPLHF
CDR3 DNA: TGTGCCAGTCACTGGGGGACAGCTCTTAATTCACCCCTCCACTTT

V gene: TRBV6-1
CDR3 length: 18
clone size: -
D gene: TRBD1
J gene: TRBJ1-2
CDR3 protein: CASSEKGQGLLTYYGYTF
CDR3 DNA: TGTGCCAGCAGTGAAAAGGGACAGGGGCTCCTGACCTACTATGGCTACACCTTC

V gene: TRBV30
CDR3 length: 15
clone size: -
D gene: TRBD1
J gene: TRBJ1-1
CDR3 protein: CAWSEKGQGKTEAFF
CDR3 DNA: TGTGCCTGGAGCGAGAAGGGACAGGGGAAGACTGAAGCTTTCTTT

V gene: TRBV29-1
CDR3 length: 12
clone size: -
D gene: -
J gene: TRBJ2-5
CDR3 protein: CSAGRGQETQYF
CDR3 DNA: TGCAGCGCCGGTCGCGGCCAAGAGACCCAGTACTTC

V gene: TRBV27
CDR3 length: 15
clone size: once
D gene: TRBD2
J gene: TRBJ2-3
CDR3 protein: CASSLLAGGTDTQYF
CDR3 DNA: TGTGCCAGCAGTTTACTAGCGGGGGGCACAGATACGCAGTATTTT

V gene: TRBV12-3/TRBV12-4
CDR3 length: 13
clone size: -
D gene: -
J gene: TRBJ2-1
CDR3 protein: CASSPDFYNEQFF
CDR3 DNA: TGTGCCAGCAGCCCTGACTTCTACAATGAGCAGTTCTTC

V gene: TRBV5-1
CDR3 length: 15
clone size: -
D gene: TRBD1
J gene: TRBJ2-3
CDR3 protein: CASSRDQGATDTQYF
CDR3 DNA: TGCGCCAGCAGCCGAGACCAGGGGGCAACAGATACGCAGTATTTT

V gene: TRBV18
CDR3 length: 16
clone size: many
D gene: TRBD2
J gene: TRBJ2-2
CDR3 protein: CASSSQTSELTGELFF
CDR3 DNA: TGTGCCAGCTCATCTCAGACTAGCGAGCTAACCGGGGAGCTGTTTTTT

V gene: TRBV3-1/TRBV3-2
CDR3 length: 11
clone size: -
D gene: -
J gene: TRBJ1-1
CDR3 protein: CASSRLSEAFF
CDR3 DNA: TGTGCCAGCAGCCGACTTAGTGAAGCTTTCTTT

V gene: TRBV5-6
CDR3 length: 15
clone size: -
D gene: TRBD1
J gene: TRBJ1-5
CDR3 protein: CASSLEGGADQPQHF
CDR3 DNA: TGTGCCAGCAGCTTGGAAGGGGGCGCGGATCAGCCCCAGCATTTT

V gene: TRBV18
CDR3 length: 14
clone size: -
D gene: TRBD1
J gene: TRBJ2-7
CDR3 protein: CASSPDRGRYEQYF
CDR3 DNA: TGTGCCAGCTCACCGGACAGGGGGAGGTACGAGCAGTACTTC

V gene: TRBV3-1/TRBV3-2
CDR3 length: 15
clone size: -
D gene: TRBD1
J gene: TRBJ1-4
CDR3 protein: CASSQGTGPYEKLFF
CDR3 DNA: TGTGCCAGCAGCCAGGGGACAGGCCCTTATGAAAAACTGTTTTTT

V gene: TRBV9
CDR3 length: 13
clone size: -
D gene: -
J gene: TRBJ2-1
CDR3 protein: CASSVPQDNEQFF
CDR3 DNA: TGTGCCAGCAGCGTACCACAGGACAATGAGCAGTTCTTC

V gene: TRBV7-6
CDR3 length: 16
clone size: -
D gene: TRBD1
J gene: TRBJ2-2
CDR3 protein: CASSFSGTGNTGELFF
CDR3 DNA: TGTGCCAGCAGCTTTTCCGGGACAGGGAACACCGGGGAGCTGTTTTTT

V gene: TRBV19
CDR3 length: 17
clone size: -
D gene: TRBD2
J gene: TRBJ2-1
CDR3 protein: CASRWTSGRASYNEQFF
CDR3 DNA: TGTGCCAGTAGGTGGACTAGCGGGAGGGCCTCCTACAATGAGCAGTTCTTC

V gene: TRBV27
CDR3 length: 11
clone size: -
D gene: -
J gene: TRBJ2-3
CDR3 protein: CASSNIDTQYF
CDR3 DNA: TGTGCCAGCAGTAATATCGATACGCAGTATTTT